This record concerns one T cell receptor beta chain sequence. The method was immunoSEQ multiplex PCR; TCRdb's version includes in-frame clones alone and lacks a portion of them. The data contain about 59,000 clones, 75% to 95% of them seen just once; the ten biggest clones take up roughly 15%. This sample is part of a study of blood T cell repertoires in COVID-19. Study as a whole: Acute and convalescent COVID-19 specimens originated in the United States, Italy and Spain. Sources were T cells, B-cell-depleted T cells, or PBMCs; the material itself was cDNA or gDNA.

The V and J ends lost 6 bases and 0 bases respectively, with 15 bases between them. The CDR3 sequence is 17 residues long. In germline, CDR1 is SNHLY, CDR2 FYNNEI. This TCR was sampled from an elderly man with acute or convalescent COVID-19. Material: peripheral blood. The chain recombines TRBV2 with TRBJ1-6; D is undetermined. The CDR3 nucleotides read TGTGCCAGCAGGTCTAGGGCGGGCCTCTCCTATAATTCACCCCTCCACTTT. This encodes CASRSRAGLSYNSPLHF.